One and the same sample provided the 5 T cell receptor beta chains below, sequenced in a study of CD8 T cells in ankylosing spondylitis. TCRdb passed the 5' RACE reads through MiXCR, listing each CDR3 protein once. This table has fewer than 200,000 distinct CDR3 sequences, about 18% appearing once. Sequencing used blood, either unsorted or a sorted T cell fraction (not recorded which). These TCRs come from a male donor with ankylosing spondylitis or in good health (not recorded which).

For this clonotype: At one of its ends the junction is not consistent with the germline gene, which may arise from a read error. The rearrangement links TRBV24-1 to TRBJ2-1; 10 bases agree with TRBD2. Germline-derived CDR1 and CDR2 are KGHDR and SFDVKD. The CDR3 covers 16 residues. CDR3 in DNA: TGTGCCACCAGTGAGCCTACTAGCGGGACCTACAATAAGCAGTTCTTC. Translation gives CATSEPTSGTYNKQFF.

This clonotype was observed a few times. The CDR3 sequence is CSAMEESAVAFF. The CDR3, as DNA: TGCTCCGCGATGGAGGAATCCGCTGTAGCTTTCTTT. The rearrangement joins TRBV29-1 to TRBJ1-1; D is unresolved. The germline CDR1 and CDR2 sequences are SQVTM and ANQGSEA. This CDR3 comprises 12 residues.

This chain joins TRBV27 and TRBJ2-2; D gene ambiguous. Trimming cost V 5 bases and J 3 bases, with 10 bases left between them. CDR1 is MNHEY and CDR2 is SMNVEV in the germline V gene (reference sequence). The CDR3 runs to 14 residues. This chain's CDR3 is CASSPLQDTGELFF. In nucleotides, the CDR3 is TGTGCCAGCAGTCCACTCCAAGACACCGGGGAGCTGTTTTTT.

V is TRBV10-3 and J is TRBJ1-1; D gene ambiguous. Germline CDR1 and CDR2: ENHRY and SYGVKD. CDR3 length: 14 residues. The V gene lost 4 bases and the J gene lost 2 bases, with 11 bases spanning the gap. CDR3 region: CAISVTELNTEAFF. CDR3 DNA sequence: TGTGCCATCAGTGTCACAGAACTAAACACTGAAGCTTTCTTT.

This clonotype was counted a few times. CDR3 protein: CSVGGRDSNQPQHF. The CDR3 DNA follows: TGCAGCGTTGGGGGGAGGGATAGCAATCAGCCCCAGCATTTT. The chain recombines TRBV29-1 with TRBJ1-5, with a weak D call TRBD1 (5 bases). V lost 4 bases, J lost 0 bases, and 10 bases lay in between. This CDR3 is built from 14 residues. Germline assignment: CDR1 SQVTM and CDR2 ANQGSEA. Using reference TRBV29-1 and TRBJ1-5 for the parts outside the CDR3, the full variable domain is SAVISQKPSRDICQRGTSLTIQCQVDSQVTMMFWYRQQPGQSLTLIATANQGSEATYESGFVIDKFPISRPNLTFSTLTVSNMSPEDSSIYLCSVGGRDSNQPQHFGDGTRLSIL.